This T cell receptor (beta chain) emerged from a study of regulatory T cells in long-lasting Graves disease. Building of the TCR beta libraries involved iRepertoire HTBI primers and Arm-PCR of CDR3 regions. MiXCR was run by TCRdb on the multiplex PCR reads, yielding one entry per CDR3 protein. The repertoire holds hundreds of thousands of distinct CDR3 sequences, roughly 14% seen once, with about 10% in the top ten. V shed 0 bases, J shed 4 bases, and the junction held 7 bases outside the gene matches. The CDR3 extends over 16 amino acids. Germline V gene lookup returns CDR1 SGDLS and CDR2 YYNGEE. Specified time point: newly diagnosed GD, antithyroid drugs for less than 3 months. Preparation of the TCR library used RNA extracted from PBMCs. This clonotype showed up many times. These data were also reused for a study on T cells in Graves' hyperthyroidism and ophthalmopathy.

The V call is TRBV9, the J call TRBJ2-1, with 7 bases aligning to TRBD1. The sequence derives from a man aged 30-40 years with Graves disease. Here the sequenced sample was peripheral blood mononuclear cells (PBMCs), taken at new diagnosis, from a patient treated with antithyroid drugs. CDR3 residues: CASSVAEGAPYNEQFF. Written as DNA, the CDR3 is TGTGCCAGCAGCGTAGCTGAGGGGGCCCCATACAATGAGCAGTTCTTC. Based on the CDR3 plus reference TRBV9 and TRBJ2-1, the full variable domain is DSGVTQTPKHLITATGQRVTLRCSPRSGDLSVYWYQQSLDQGLQFLIQYYNGEERAKGNILERFSAQQFPDLHSELNLSSLELGDSALYFCASSVAEGAPYNEQFFGPGTRLTVL.